The rows below give T cell receptor beta chains drawn from one sample of a study of blood T cell repertoires in COVID-19. Method: immunoSEQ multiplex PCR; TCRdb's copy keeps in-frame clones and lacks some. The sample yields 110,000 to 150,000 clones, roughly 77% seen once. The sample taken for sequencing was peripheral blood. The receptors shown here come from a man in his sixties with acute or convalescent COVID-19. The CDR3 runs from the conserved cysteine through the conserved F or W. D genes are given only for firm matches. Where a row states a size, it is once, few, many or the class of an expanded clone; other rows omit it.

TRBV27	NA	TRBJ1-2	NA	CASSSGDYGYTF	TGTGCCAGCAGTTCCGGGGACTATGGCTACACCTTC
TRBV7-2	TRBD2	TRBJ2-1	NA	CASSLRRGTSSEQFF	TGTGCCAGCAGCTTACGCCGTGGGACTAGCTCTGAGCAGTTCTTC
TRBV27	NA	TRBJ1-5	NA	CASSLQGGGVQPQHF	TGTGCCAGCAGCCTCCAAGGTGGGGGGGTTCAGCCCCAGCATTTT
TRBV5-4	TRBD2	TRBJ2-5	NA	CASSSGGAGGETQYF	TGTGCCAGCAGCTCTGGGGGAGCGGGAGGAGAGACCCAGTACTTC
TRBV11-2	NA	TRBJ1-2	NA	CASTLGGVNYGYTF	TGTGCCAGCACCCTGGGGGGGGTGAACTATGGCTACACCTTC
TRBV5-4	TRBD2	TRBJ2-7	NA	CASSLVGLASYEQYF	TGTGCCAGCAGCTTGGTGGGACTAGCGTCCTACGAGCAGTACTTC
TRBV6-6	TRBD2	TRBJ2-5	few	CASSHAAGGQETQYF	TGTGCCAGCAGCCACGCAGCGGGAGGTCAAGAGACCCAGTACTTC
TRBV5-1	TRBD1	TRBJ2-7	NA	CASSLLPDRDYEQYF	TGCGCCAGCAGCTTGTTACCGGACAGGGATTACGAGCAGTACTTC
TRBV5-3	NA	TRBJ1-3	NA	CARSFRVSRQVDSGNTIYF	TGTGCCAGAAGCTTTAGGGTCTCCCGACAGGTGGACTCTGGAAACACCATATATTTT
TRBV18	TRBD2	TRBJ2-7	NA	CASSHDLAGASYEQYF	TGTGCCAGCTCACACGATCTAGCGGGAGCTTCCTACGAGCAGTACTTC
TRBV29-1	NA	TRBJ2-7	NA	CSVQTGTYEQYF	TGCAGCGTGCAGACAGGAACCTACGAGCAGTACTTC
TRBV4-1	TRBD2	TRBJ2-1	NA	CASRTGPGTSYNEQFF	TGCGCCAGCAGGACGGGACCCGGGACTAGCTACAATGAGCAGTTCTTC
TRBV7-9	NA	TRBJ1-4	NA	CASSSRDGNEKLFF	TGTGCCAGCAGCTCCCGGGATGGGAATGAAAAACTGTTTTTT
TRBV30	NA	TRBJ1-1	NA	CAWRTSGSTEAFF	TGTGCCTGGAGGACCTCCGGGAGCACTGAAGCTTTCTTT
TRBV10-1	NA	TRBJ2-5	NA	CASSDPGSLETQYF	TGCGCCAGCAGTGATCCGGGATCGTTAGAGACCCAGTACTTC
TRBV7-8	TRBD2	TRBJ2-3	NA	CASSLTSGGGDTQYF	TGTGCCAGCAGCTTAACTAGCGGGGGCGGGGATACGCAGTATTTT
TRBV28	TRBD1	TRBJ1-2	NA	CASSPPDRVGGYTF	TGTGCCAGCAGTCCACCGGACAGGGTAGGAGGCTACACCTTC
TRBV7-9	TRBD1	TRBJ1-4	NA	CASSFEDRVEKLFF	TGTGCCAGCAGCTTCGAGGACAGGGTCGAAAAACTGTTTTTT
TRBV6-1	TRBD1	TRBJ2-3	NA	CASSPGQGKQYF	TGTGCCAGCAGTCCGGGACAGGGGAAGCAGTATTTT
TRBV4-2	TRBD2	TRBJ2-7	NA	CASSQEWEGTYEQYF	TGTGCCAGCAGCCAAGAATGGGAGGGTACCTACGAGCAGTACTTC
TRBV7-2	NA	TRBJ2-7	few	CASSLAGSPTYEQYF	TGTGCCAGCAGCTTAGCGGGCAGCCCCACCTACGAGCAGTACTTC
TRBV3-1/TRBV3-2	TRBD2	TRBJ2-1	NA	CASSQFPLAGGTYNEQFF	TGTGCCAGCAGCCAATTCCCACTAGCGGGAGGAACCTACAATGAGCAGTTCTTC
TRBV5-1	TRBD1	TRBJ2-7	few	CASSDGQGILEQYF	TGCGCCAGCAGCGATGGACAGGGGATACTCGAGCAGTACTTC
TRBV5-4	NA	TRBJ2-2	few	CASSSVPYTANTGELFF	TGTGCCAGCAGCTCGGTTCCGTATACCGCGAACACCGGGGAGCTGTTTTTT
TRBV19	TRBD2	TRBJ2-3	NA	CASSIGTSGRSDTQYF	TGTGCCAGTAGTATAGGTACTAGCGGGAGATCGGATACGCAGTATTTT
TRBV5-1	TRBD2	TRBJ2-1	NA	CASGQREADEQFF	TGCGCCAGCGGTCAGCGGGAGGCCGATGAGCAGTTCTTC
TRBV7-9	TRBD2	TRBJ2-1	few	CASRTKGTSGSNEQFF	TGTGCCAGCAGGACAAAAGGGACTAGCGGATCCAATGAGCAGTTCTTC
TRBV6-2/TRBV6-3	TRBD2	TRBJ2-7	NA	CASSYFPSGRSAWTYEQYF	TGTGCCAGCAGTTATTTTCCTAGCGGGAGATCCGCCTGGACCTACGAGCAGTACTTC
TRBV7-9	NA	TRBJ1-5	NA	CASSYGENQPQHF	TGTGCCAGCAGCTACGGAGAAAATCAGCCCCAGCATTTT